The clone carrying this T cell receptor (beta chain) has a single count. The ends lost 7 bases at V and 4 bases at J; junction bases unmatched: 6. Germline loops: CDR1 SGHRS, CDR2 YFSETQ. This CDR3 region has 14 residues. This sample is drawn from a study of Ad26.COV2.S vaccination and SARS-CoV-2 variants. Sequencing used immunoSEQ multiplex PCR; TCRdb keeps in-frame clones, though not all of them. Among some 250,000 clones listed, around nine tenths were seen once. Treatment reported: 15 to 20 received Ad26.COV2.S at low or high dose, single or two shots; about five received placebo; per-sample allocation not given. Specimens were obtained on day 63 following the first vaccine or placebo injection.

This rearrangement joins TRBV5-1 to TRBJ2-3, with 10 bases lining up with TRBD2. This material consisted of peripheral blood, taken in a trial of Ad26.COV2.S vaccine versus placebo. This TCR was recovered from a person between 18 and 65 years old who received the Ad26.COV2.S COVID-19 vaccine or a placebo. CDR3 DNA sequence: TGCGCCAGCTCCAGCGGGAGGGCCCCAGATACGCAGTATTTT. As protein: CASSSGRAPDTQYF.